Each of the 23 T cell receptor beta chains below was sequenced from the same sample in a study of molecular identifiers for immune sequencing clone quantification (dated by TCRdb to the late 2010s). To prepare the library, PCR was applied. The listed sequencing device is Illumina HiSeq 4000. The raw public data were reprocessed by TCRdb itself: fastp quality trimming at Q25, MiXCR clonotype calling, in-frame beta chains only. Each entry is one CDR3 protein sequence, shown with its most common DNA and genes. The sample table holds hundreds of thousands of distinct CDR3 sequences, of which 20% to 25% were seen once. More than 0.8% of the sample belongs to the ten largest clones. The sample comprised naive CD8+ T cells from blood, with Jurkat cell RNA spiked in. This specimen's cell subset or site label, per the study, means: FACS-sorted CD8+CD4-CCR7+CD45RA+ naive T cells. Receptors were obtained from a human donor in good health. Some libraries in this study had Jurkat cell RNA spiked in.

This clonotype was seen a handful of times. The CDR3, as DNA: TGTGCCAGCAGCTTAGGACAGGGTCCCGGGGAGCTGTTTTTT. Residues: CASSLGQGPGELFF. The chain couples TRBV7-6 to TRBJ2-2; 7 positions match TRBD1. The trim removed 1 base at V and 6 bases at J, leaving 2 bases unmatched. CDR1 and CDR2 from the germline V gene are SGHVS and FNYEAQ. There are 14 residues in the CDR3.

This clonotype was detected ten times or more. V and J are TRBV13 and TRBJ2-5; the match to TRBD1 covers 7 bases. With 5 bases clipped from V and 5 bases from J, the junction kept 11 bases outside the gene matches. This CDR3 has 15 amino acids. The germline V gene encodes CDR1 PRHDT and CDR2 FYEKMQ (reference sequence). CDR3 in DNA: TGTGCCAGCAGCCCACGAGGCAGGGGGATTGAGACCCAGTACTTC. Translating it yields CASSPRGRGIETQYF.

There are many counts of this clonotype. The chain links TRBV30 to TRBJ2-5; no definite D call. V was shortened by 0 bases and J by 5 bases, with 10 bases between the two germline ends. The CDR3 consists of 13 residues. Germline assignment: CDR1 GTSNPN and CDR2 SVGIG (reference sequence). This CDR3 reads CAWSVGRAETQYF. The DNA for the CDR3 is TGTGCCTGGAGTGTAGGTAGGGCCGAGACCCAGTACTTC.

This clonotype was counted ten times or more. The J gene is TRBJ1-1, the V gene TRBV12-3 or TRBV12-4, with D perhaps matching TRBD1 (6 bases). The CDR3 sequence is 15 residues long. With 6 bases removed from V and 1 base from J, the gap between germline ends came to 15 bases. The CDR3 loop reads CASSAVQGWNTEAFF. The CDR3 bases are TGTGCCAGCAGCGCAGTACAGGGCTGGAACACTGAAGCTTTCTTT.

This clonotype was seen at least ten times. The chain's CDR3 is CAWSVTGPGEQYF. In nucleotides, the CDR3 is TGTGCCTGGAGTGTGACGGGCCCTGGCGAGCAGTACTTC. V usage is TRBV30 and J usage is TRBJ2-7, with D hard to call. The CDR3 covers 13 residues. In germline, CDR1 is GTSNPN, CDR2 SVGIG (reference sequence). V shed 0 bases and J shed 6 bases, with 12 bases lying between them.

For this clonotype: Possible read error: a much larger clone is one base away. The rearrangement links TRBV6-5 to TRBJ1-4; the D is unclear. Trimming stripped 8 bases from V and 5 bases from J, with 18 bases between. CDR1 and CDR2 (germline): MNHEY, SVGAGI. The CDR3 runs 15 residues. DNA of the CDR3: TGTGCCAGCGGTCCTTTGTCCGTGAGAAATGAAAAACTGTTTTTT. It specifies CASGPLSVRNEKLFF.

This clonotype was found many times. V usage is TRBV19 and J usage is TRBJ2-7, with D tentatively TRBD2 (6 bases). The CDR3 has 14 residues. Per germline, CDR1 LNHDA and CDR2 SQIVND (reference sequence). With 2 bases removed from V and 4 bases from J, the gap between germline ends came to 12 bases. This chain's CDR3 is CASSISFGGYEQYF. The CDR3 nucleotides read TGTGCCAGTAGTATATCGTTCGGGGGTTACGAGCAGTACTTC. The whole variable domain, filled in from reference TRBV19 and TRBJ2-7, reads DGGITQSPKYLFRKEGQNVTLSCEQNLNHDAMYWYRQDPGQGLRLIYYSQIVNDFQKGDIAEGYSVSREKKESFPLTVTSAQKNPTAFYLCASSISFGGYEQYFGPGTRLTVT.

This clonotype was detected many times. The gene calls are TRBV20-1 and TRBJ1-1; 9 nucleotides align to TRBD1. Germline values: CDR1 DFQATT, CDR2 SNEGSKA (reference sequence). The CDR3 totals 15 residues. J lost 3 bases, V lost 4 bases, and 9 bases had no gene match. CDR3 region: CSATLRDRADTEAFF. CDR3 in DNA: TGCAGTGCTACCCTCCGGGACAGGGCTGACACTGAAGCTTTCTTT.

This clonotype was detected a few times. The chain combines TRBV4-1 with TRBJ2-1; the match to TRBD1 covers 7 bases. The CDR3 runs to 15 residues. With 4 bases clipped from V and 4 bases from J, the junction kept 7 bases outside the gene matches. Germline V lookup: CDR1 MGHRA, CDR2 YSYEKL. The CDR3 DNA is TGCGCCAGCAGCCCCCGACAGGGCATATACAATGAGCAGTTCTTC. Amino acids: CASSPRQGIYNEQFF.

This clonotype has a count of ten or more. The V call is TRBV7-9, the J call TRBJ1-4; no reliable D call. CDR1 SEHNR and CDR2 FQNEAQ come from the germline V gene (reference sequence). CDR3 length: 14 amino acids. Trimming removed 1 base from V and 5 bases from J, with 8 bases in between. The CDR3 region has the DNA TGTGCCAGCAGCTTAGGAGGTGGGAATGAAAAACTGTTTTTT. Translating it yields CASSLGGGNEKLFF. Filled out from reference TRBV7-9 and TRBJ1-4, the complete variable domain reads DTGVSQNPRHKITKRGQNVTFRCDPISEHNRLYWYRQTLGQGPEFLTYFQNEAQLEKSRLLSDRFSAERPKGSFSTLEIQRTEQGDSAMYLCASSLGGGNEKLFFGSGTQLSVL.

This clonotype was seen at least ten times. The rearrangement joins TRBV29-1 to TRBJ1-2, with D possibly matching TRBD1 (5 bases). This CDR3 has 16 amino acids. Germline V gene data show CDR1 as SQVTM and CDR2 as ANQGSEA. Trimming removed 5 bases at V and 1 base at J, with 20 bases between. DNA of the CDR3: TGCAGCGTTCAAAACCCCGGCCCGGGGGTTAACTATGGCTACACCTTC. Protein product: CSVQNPGPGVNYGYTF.

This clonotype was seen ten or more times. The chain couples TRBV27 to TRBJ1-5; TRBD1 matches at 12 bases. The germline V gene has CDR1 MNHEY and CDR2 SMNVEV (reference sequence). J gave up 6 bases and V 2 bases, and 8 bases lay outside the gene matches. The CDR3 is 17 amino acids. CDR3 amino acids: CASSLRGTGGHGQPQHF. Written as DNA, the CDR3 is TGTGCCAGCAGTTTACGGGGGACAGGGGGCCATGGTCAGCCCCAGCATTTT.

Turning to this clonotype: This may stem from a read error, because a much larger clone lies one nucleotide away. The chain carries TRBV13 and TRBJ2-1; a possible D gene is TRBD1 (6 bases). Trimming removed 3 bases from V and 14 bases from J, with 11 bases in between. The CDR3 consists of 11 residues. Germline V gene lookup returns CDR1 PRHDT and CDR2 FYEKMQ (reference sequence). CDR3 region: CASSFPGVEFF. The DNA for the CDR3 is TGTGCCAGCAGCTTCCCAGGGGTTGAGTTCTTC. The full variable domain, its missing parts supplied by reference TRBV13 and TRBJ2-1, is AAGVIQSPRHLIKEKRETATLKCYPIPRHDTVYWYQQGPGQDPQFLISFYEKMQSDKGSIPDRFSAQQFSDYHSELNMSSLELGDSALYFCASSFPGVEFFGPGTRLTVL.

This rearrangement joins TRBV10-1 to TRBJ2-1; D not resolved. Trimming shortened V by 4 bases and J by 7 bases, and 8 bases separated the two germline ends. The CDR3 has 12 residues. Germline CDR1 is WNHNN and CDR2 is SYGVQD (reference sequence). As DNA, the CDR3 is TGCGCCAGCAGTGGCCAGCCGAATGAGCAGTTCTTC. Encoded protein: CASSGQPNEQFF.

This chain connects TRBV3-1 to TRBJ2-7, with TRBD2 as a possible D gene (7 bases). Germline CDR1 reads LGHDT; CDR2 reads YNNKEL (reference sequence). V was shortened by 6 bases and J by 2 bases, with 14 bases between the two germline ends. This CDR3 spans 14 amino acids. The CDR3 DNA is TGTGCCAGCAGGTCGGCGGGGGCACCCTACGAGCAGTACTTC. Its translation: CASRSAGAPYEQYF.

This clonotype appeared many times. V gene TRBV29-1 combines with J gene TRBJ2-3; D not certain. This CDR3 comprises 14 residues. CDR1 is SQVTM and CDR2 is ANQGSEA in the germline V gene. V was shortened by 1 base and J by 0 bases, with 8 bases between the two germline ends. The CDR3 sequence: CSVEGLTSTDTQYF. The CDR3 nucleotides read TGCAGCGTTGAAGGGCTAACTAGCACAGATACGCAGTATTTT.

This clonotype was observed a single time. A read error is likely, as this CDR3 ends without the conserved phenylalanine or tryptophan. CDR3 residues: CASSQEKSGASYEQYS. For the CDR3, the DNA is TGCGCCAGCAGCCAAGAGAAATCCGGGGCATCCTACGAGCAGTACTCC. This sequence joins TRBV4-3 and TRBJ2-7; D may correspond to TRBD1 or TRBD2 (5 bases each). The germline V gene has CDR1 LGHNA and CDR2 YSLEER. V lost 0 bases to trimming and J lost 1 base, with 13 bases between them. The CDR3 extends over 16 amino acids.

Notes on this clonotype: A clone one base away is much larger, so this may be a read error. CDR3 protein: CASSFKGQNTEASF. The CDR3 DNA reads as TGTGCCAGCAGCTTTAAGGGGCAGAACACTGAAGCTTCCTTT. V gene TRBV7-9 combines with J gene TRBJ1-1; possibly TRBD1 for D (5 bases). The CDR3 has 14 amino acids. Germline lookup yields CDR1 SEHNR and CDR2 FQNEAQ (reference sequence).

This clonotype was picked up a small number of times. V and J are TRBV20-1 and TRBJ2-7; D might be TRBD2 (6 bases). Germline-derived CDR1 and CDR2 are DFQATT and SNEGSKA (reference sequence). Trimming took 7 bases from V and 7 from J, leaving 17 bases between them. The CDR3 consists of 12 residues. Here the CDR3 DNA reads TGCAGTGTCAGGACGGCCGGGGGTGAGCAGTACTTC. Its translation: CSVRTAGGEQYF.

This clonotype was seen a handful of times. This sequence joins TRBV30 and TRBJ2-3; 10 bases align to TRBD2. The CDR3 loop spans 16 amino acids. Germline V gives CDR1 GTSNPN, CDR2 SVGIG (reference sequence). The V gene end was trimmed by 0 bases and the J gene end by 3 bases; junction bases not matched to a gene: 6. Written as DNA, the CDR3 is TGTGCCTGGAGTGTTGGACTAGCGGCTGGGACAGATACGCAGTATTTT. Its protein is CAWSVGLAAGTDTQYF.

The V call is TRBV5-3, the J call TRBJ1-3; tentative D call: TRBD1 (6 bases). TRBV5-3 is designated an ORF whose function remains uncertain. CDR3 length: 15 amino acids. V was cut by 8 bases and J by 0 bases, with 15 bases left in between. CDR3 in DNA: TGTGCCAGCAGCGGAACACAGGGCTCTGGAAACACCATATATTTT. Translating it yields CASSGTQGSGNTIYF.

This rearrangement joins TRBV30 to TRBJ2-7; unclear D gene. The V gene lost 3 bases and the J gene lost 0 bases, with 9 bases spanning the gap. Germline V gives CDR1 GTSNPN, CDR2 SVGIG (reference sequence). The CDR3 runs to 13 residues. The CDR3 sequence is CAWRVRSSYEQYF. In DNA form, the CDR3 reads TGTGCCTGGAGAGTAAGGAGCTCCTACGAGCAGTACTTC.

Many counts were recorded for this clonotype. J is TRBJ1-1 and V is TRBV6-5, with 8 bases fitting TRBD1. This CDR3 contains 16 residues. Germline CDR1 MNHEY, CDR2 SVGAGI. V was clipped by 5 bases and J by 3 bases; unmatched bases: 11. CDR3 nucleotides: TGTGCCAGCAGTGCGGCAGAACAGGGGGATGACACTGAAGCTTTCTTT. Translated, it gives CASSAAEQGDDTEAFF.